This TCR beta chain was documented in a study of cytomegalovirus exposure and HLA in healthy donors. It was with 60 Vbeta and 13 Jbeta primers that the PCR ran. Some clones are missing from TCRdb's copy, which holds only in-frame ones; the method was immunoSEQ multiplex PCR. Of more than 150,000 clones listed, about 80% are singletons. Details on this clone: No antigen is known for it.

The CDR3 consists of 14 residues. The germline V gene has CDR1 SGHTA and CDR2 FQGNSA. The ends lost 6 bases at V and 1 base at J; junction bases unmatched: 2. Study-wide findings and caveats: TCR beta V- and J-gene trimming, according to a later analysis, was linked to a missense DCLRE1C variant. A previous analysis found most TCR beta V segments productive roughly 87% or roughly 30% of the time.

The V gene is TRBV7-2, the J gene TRBJ2-2; 7 bases are a match to TRBD2. The receptor's source is a woman aged 30 to 39 in good health and CMV-seronegative. Sequenced sample: PBMCs. The DNA of the CDR3 is TGTGCCAGCAGACCTAGCGGGAACACCGGGGAGCTGTTTTTT. This translates into CASRPSGNTGELFF. Full variable domain (remainder filled in from reference TRBV7-2 and TRBJ2-2): GAGVSQSPSNKVTEKGKDVELRCDPISGHTALYWYRQSLGQGLEFLIYFQGNSAPDKSGLPSDRFSAERTGGSVSTLTIQRTQQEDSAVYLCASRPSGNTGELFFGEGSRLTVL.